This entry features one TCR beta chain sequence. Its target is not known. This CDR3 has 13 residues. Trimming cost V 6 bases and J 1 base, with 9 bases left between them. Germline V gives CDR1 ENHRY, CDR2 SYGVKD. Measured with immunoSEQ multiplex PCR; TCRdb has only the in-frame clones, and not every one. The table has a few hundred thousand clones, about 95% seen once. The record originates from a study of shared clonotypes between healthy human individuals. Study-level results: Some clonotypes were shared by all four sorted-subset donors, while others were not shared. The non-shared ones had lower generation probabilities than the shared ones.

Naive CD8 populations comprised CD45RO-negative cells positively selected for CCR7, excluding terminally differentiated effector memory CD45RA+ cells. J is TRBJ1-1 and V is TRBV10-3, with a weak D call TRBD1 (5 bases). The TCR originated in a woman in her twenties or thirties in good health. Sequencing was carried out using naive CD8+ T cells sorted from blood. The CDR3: CAISSGENTEAFF. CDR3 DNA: TGTGCCATCAGCTCGGGGGAGAACACTGAAGCTTTCTTT.